This TCR beta chain was found in a study of cytomegalovirus exposure and HLA in healthy donors. With 60 Vbeta and 13 Jbeta primers, the PCR was carried out. Libraries were prepared by immunoSEQ multiplex PCR; TCRdb keeps only in-frame clonotypes and omits some of them. The sample yields just over 95,000 clones, just under 80% seen once. Of note for this clone: As yet, its antigen is unknown.

V shed 2 bases and J 5 bases; nucleotides not matched to a gene: 8. Looked up from germline, CDR1 is SGHRS and CDR2 is YFSETQ. CDR3 length: 15 residues. Findings and limits, study-wide: It was reportedly the case that the classifier diagnosed cytomegalovirus status with high specificity and sensitivity. Earlier analysis looked at TCR beta V segments, and most were productive about 87% or about 30% of the time. A later analysis linked 15,000 to 20,000 TCR beta sequences to HLA alleles at 0.05 false discovery rate. HLA-A and HLA-B allele assignments for most subjects were reportedly predicted accurately using TCR beta sequences.

Sequenced input: PBMCs. This TCR derives from a middle-aged woman in good health and CMV-seropositive. The chain recombines TRBV5-1 with TRBJ2-3, with 7 bases that match TRBD2. The CDR3 coding sequence is TGCGCCAGCAGCTTCGGGGAGGGCGCAAGAGATACGCAGTATTTT. The encoded protein is CASSFGEGARDTQYF. Full variable domain (rest looked up from reference TRBV5-1 and TRBJ2-3): KAGVTQTPRYLIKTRGQQVTLSCSPISGHRSVSWYQQTPGQGLQFLFEYFSETQRNKGNFPGRFSGRQFSNSRSEMNVSTLELGDSALYLCASSFGEGARDTQYFGPGTRLTVL.